This TCR beta chain was identified in a study of blood T cell repertoires in COVID-19. Study details: The United States, Italy and Spain provided the acute and convalescent COVID-19 samples.

Using immunoSEQ multiplex PCR, the repertoire was profiled, and TCRdb retains in-frame clones only, with some absent. The top ten hold roughly 45% of the sample, which has under 95,000 clones, 80% to 90% seen once. The V gene's germline CDR1 is SGDLS and CDR2 YYNGEE. V gave up 0 bases and J gave up 5 bases, with 10 bases separating them. The CDR3 has 14 residues. The gene calls are TRBV9 and TRBJ2-3; D perhaps matches TRBD1 (5 bases). This receptor was taken from a human donor in a cohort sampled during active COVID-19. Source material: peripheral blood. The CDR3 nucleotides read TGTGCCAGCAGCGTAGGTTACAGGAAAGATACGCAGTATTTT. Amino acids: CASSVGYRKDTQYF.